The 29 T cell receptor beta chains presented below share a single source sample, sequenced in a study of identical twins (dated by TCRdb to about 2016). The protocol used for the library was 5' RACE. The run used an Illumina HiSeq 2000. TCRdb reran the public reads through fastp at Q25 and MiXCR, keeping productive beta chains. Entries that share a CDR3 protein sequence are merged under the most common genes and DNA. For this sample the table gives hundreds of thousands of distinct CDR3 sequences, of which around 12% were detected only once. The leading ten clones occupy 1.5% to 2% of the sample. The data also belong to a second study, concerning yellow fever vaccine responses in identical twins.

Sequencing input: PBMCs. The receptors were gathered from a woman between 18 and 30 years old in good health.

This clonotype showed up just a few times. The chain employs TRBV11-2 and TRBJ1-3; tentatively, D is TRBD1 (5 bases). Germline CDR1 and CDR2: SGHAT and FQNNGV. V was pared by 6 bases and J by 0 bases, with 15 bases between. This CDR3 region has 16 residues. In DNA, the CDR3 is TGTGCCAGCAGGCTCGCTGGGGGTTCCTCTGGAAACACCATATATTTT. It is translated as CASRLAGGSSGNTIYF.

This clonotype was counted a few times. The chain combines TRBV6-5 with TRBJ2-1; D might be TRBD1 (6 bases). CDR1 is MNHEY and CDR2 is SVGAGI in the germline V gene. CDR3 length: 14 residues. The V end lost 4 bases, the J end lost 9 bases, and 16 bases lay between the germline ends. The CDR3: CASSLLQQGGEQFF. For the CDR3, the DNA is TGTGCCAGCAGTTTACTCCAACAGGGTGGTGAGCAGTTCTTC.

This clonotype was picked up many times. The chain links TRBV5-1 to TRBJ1-6; D call uncertain. In germline, CDR1 is SGHRS, CDR2 YFSETQ. The CDR3 sequence is 14 residues long. V was cut by 1 base and J by 6 bases, with 8 bases left in between. The CDR3 DNA sequence: TGCGCCAGCAGCTTGAGCGGCCCTAATTCACCCCTCCACTTT. It translates to CASSLSGPNSPLHF. The full variable domain, completed using reference TRBV5-1 and TRBJ1-6, is KAGVTQTPRYLIKTRGQQVTLSCSPISGHRSVSWYQQTPGQGLQFLFEYFSETQRNKGNFPGRFSGRQFSNSRSEMNVSTLELGDSALYLCASSLSGPNSPLHFGNGTRLTVT.

A few counts support this clonotype. The chain couples TRBV9 to TRBJ2-2; D unresolved. The CDR3 has 13 residues. CDR1 SGDLS and CDR2 YYNGEE come from the germline V gene. Trimming removed 7 bases at V and 7 bases at J, with 14 bases between. The CDR3 reads CASSGETGGELFF. CDR3 DNA sequence: TGTGCCAGCTCTGGGGAAACTGGCGGGGAGCTGTTTTTT.

The rearrangement uses TRBV4-2 and TRBJ2-1, with 8 bases that match TRBD2. The germline gives CDR1 LGHNA, CDR2 YNFKEQ. V was pared by 0 bases and J by 6 bases, with 10 bases of the junction left unmatched. CDR3 length: 17 residues. The CDR3 sequence is CASSQEGPGGPSNEQFF. The CDR3 coding sequence is TGTGCCAGCAGCCAAGAGGGTCCGGGAGGGCCCAGCAATGAGCAGTTCTTC.

This clonotype was detected a few times. The J gene is TRBJ2-5, the V gene TRBV28; 9 bases line up with TRBD2. The V segment lost 4 bases and the J segment 5 bases; nucleotides outside the gene matches: 11. CDR1 MDHEN and CDR2 SYDVKM come from the germline V gene. The CDR3 covers 16 residues. The chain's CDR3 is CASSSAGGGAGETQYF. The CDR3 region has the DNA TGTGCCAGCAGTTCCGCTGGCGGGGGGGCCGGGGAGACCCAGTACTTC.

A few counts support this clonotype. The rearrangement uses TRBV4-1 and TRBJ2-5; 8 nucleotides agree with TRBD2. Trimming removed 1 base from V and 2 bases from J; junction bases left unmatched: 9. CDR3 length: 17 residues. Germline V lookup: CDR1 MGHRA, CDR2 YSYEKL. The CDR3 DNA reads as TGCGCCAGCAGCCAAGTGCCCGGGGGGGGGCAACAAGAGACCCAGTACTTC. This sequence encodes CASSQVPGGGQQETQYF.

The table lists this clonotype with a few counts. The chain combines TRBV12-3 or TRBV12-4 with TRBJ1-5; 8 bases are shared with TRBD1. The CDR3 covers 15 residues. V shed 6 bases and J 7 bases; nucleotides not matched to a gene: 11. CDR3 sequence (DNA): TGTGCCAGCAGCACCGGACAGGGAGGTTGGCAGCCCCAGCATTTT. Translated: CASSTGQGGWQPQHF.

The sample holds a few counts of this clonotype. The CDR3: CASSASAGSRETQYF. The CDR3, as DNA: TGTGCCAGCAGCGCATCAGCGGGGAGTAGGGAGACCCAGTACTTC. J is TRBJ2-5 and V is TRBV9; 7 positions match TRBD2. CDR1 is SGDLS and CDR2 is YYNGEE in the germline V gene. This CDR3 is built from 15 residues. The junction had 10 bases not matched to a gene; V was cut back by 3 bases and J by 5 bases.

The chain is built from TRBV5-1 and TRBJ2-5; the D is unclear. The CDR3 contains 15 residues. The germline gives CDR1 SGHRS, CDR2 YFSETQ. V shed 0 bases and J shed 9 bases, with 18 bases lying between them. CDR3 loop: CASSLGRLDDAAQYF. CDR3 nucleotides: TGCGCCAGCAGCTTGGGAAGGCTAGACGATGCGGCCCAGTACTTC.

A few counts support this clonotype. The chain joins TRBV15 to TRBJ2-7; a weak D match, TRBD1 (7 bases). Trimming took 0 bases from V and 7 from J, leaving 16 bases between them. There are 15 residues in the CDR3. Germline V gene sequence: CDR1 LNHNV, CDR2 YYDKDF (reference sequence). The CDR3 loop is CATSRDLQGGEEQYF. For the CDR3, the DNA is TGTGCCACCAGCAGAGATCTCCAGGGGGGTGAGGAGCAGTACTTC.

This clonotype occurred a few times. The chain is built from TRBV4-1 and TRBJ2-5; TRBD1 matches 10 bases. After removal of 0 bases from V and 3 bases from J, the junction contained 7 bases not matched to a gene. Germline CDR1 is MGHRA and CDR2 is YSYEKL. The CDR3 extends over 17 amino acids. CDR3 coding DNA: TGCGCCAGCAGCCAAGAGCTGGGGACAGGGGAGGAAGAGACCCAGTACTTC. As protein: CASSQELGTGEEETQYF.

This clonotype was seen at least ten times. V and J are TRBV5-1 and TRBJ2-7, with D possibly matching TRBD1 (8 bases). V was cut by 0 bases and J by 2 bases, with 27 bases left in between. CDR1 is SGHRS and CDR2 is YFSETQ in the germline V gene. The CDR3 length is 20 residues. CDR3 protein: CASSLAGGTGYSVTTYEQYF. The CDR3, as DNA: TGCGCCAGCAGCTTGGCCGGGGGGACAGGTTACTCTGTCACAACCTACGAGCAGTACTTC.

J is TRBJ1-5 and V is TRBV21-1; TRBD1, the D gene given by the table, was not confirmed from the DNA. TRBV21-1 is a pseudogene segment. The length of the CDR3 is 17 residues. In DNA form, the CDR3 reads TGTGCCAGCAGCACCCAGGACAGAAGATGGAGCAATCAGCCCCAGCATTTT. It encodes CASSTQDRRWSNQPQHF.

This clonotype occurred many times. The rearrangement links TRBV12-3 or TRBV12-4 to TRBJ2-7, with D possibly being TRBD1 or TRBD2 (5 bases each). V lost 6 bases to trimming and J lost 1 base, with 10 bases between them. This CDR3 is built from 13 residues. The CDR3 is CASRRDQSYEQYF. CDR3 DNA: TGTGCCAGCAGAAGGGACCAATCCTACGAGCAGTACTTC.

The J gene is TRBJ2-3, the V gene TRBV11-2; maybe TRBD1 (6 bases). The CDR3 length is 18 residues. Trimming shortened V by 5 bases and J by 1 base, and 22 bases separated the two germline ends. CDR1 and CDR2 from the germline V gene are SGHAT and FQNNGV. CDR3 nucleotides: TGTGCCAGCAGCCAGTCCGGGACACCATTCCCCCGCACAGATACGCAGTATTTT. It is translated as CASSQSGTPFPRTDTQYF.

This clonotype was seen a few times. The chain uses TRBV6-2 or TRBV6-3 and TRBJ2-7, with D possibly TRBD2 on 6 matching bases. Trimming took off 6 bases at V and 3 bases at J, with 18 bases between the two ends. CDR3 length: 15 amino acids. Germline CDR1 MNHEY, CDR2 SVGEGT. The CDR3 reads CASSRTSGVIYEQYV. CDR3 DNA: TGTGCCAGCAGCCGAACATCGGGGGTGATCTACGAGCAGTACGTC.

The genes are TRBV20-1 and TRBJ2-1; the D gene is possibly TRBD2 (5 bases). The CDR3 sequence is 12 residues long. The germline V and J ends were trimmed by 4 bases and 8 bases, with 12 bases remaining between them. Germline V lookup: CDR1 DFQATT, CDR2 SNEGSKA (reference sequence). In DNA form, the CDR3 reads TGCAGTGCTACGAATTACGGGGATGAGCAGTTCTTC. This sequence encodes CSATNYGDEQFF.

The chain couples TRBV5-1 to TRBJ2-2; possibly TRBD1 for D (6 bases). V lost 4 bases to trimming and J lost 2 bases, with 18 bases between them. The CDR3 extends over 17 amino acids. Germline V gene data show CDR1 as SGHRS and CDR2 as YFSETQ. CDR3 sequence reads: CASSPNPDRLNTGELFF. CDR3 DNA: TGCGCCAGCAGCCCCAATCCGGACAGATTAAACACCGGGGAGCTGTTTTTT.

This clonotype was detected only a few times. The CDR3 DNA reads TGTGCCAGCTCACCAGAGGGGGCCGGAACCGGGGAGCTGTTTTTT. Its protein product is CASSPEGAGTGELFF. The chain is built from TRBV18 and TRBJ2-2, with 7 bases that match TRBD1. The germline V gene has CDR1 KGHSH and CDR2 LQKENI. The ends lost 2 bases at V and 5 bases at J; junction bases unmatched: 5. CDR3 size: 15 residues.

This clonotype was counted many times. This rearrangement joins TRBV20-1 to TRBJ2-2; unclear D gene. Germline assignment: CDR1 DFQATT and CDR2 SNEGSKA (reference sequence). This CDR3 contains 12 residues. Trimming took off 2 bases at V and 6 bases at J, with 7 bases between the two ends. The CDR3 sequence is CSARSGPGELFF. For the CDR3, the DNA is TGCAGTGCTAGAAGTGGTCCCGGGGAGCTGTTTTTT.

This clonotype was detected ten times or more. The chain uses TRBV11-1 and TRBJ2-1, with 11 nucleotides matching TRBD2. The trim removed 6 bases at V and 1 base at J, leaving 11 bases unmatched. The CDR3 covers 18 residues. CDR1 is SGHAT and CDR2 is FQDESV in the germline V gene (reference sequence). CDR3 amino acids: CASSSEGLAGGSYNEQFF. The CDR3 DNA follows: TGTGCCAGCAGTTCGGAGGGGCTAGCGGGAGGATCCTACAATGAGCAGTTCTTC.

V is TRBV20-1 and J is TRBJ2-7; 8 bases align to TRBD2. This CDR3 spans 13 amino acids. Unmatched junction bases numbered 7, after V lost 6 bases and J lost 3 bases. Germline V lookup: CDR1 DFQATT, CDR2 SNEGSKA (reference sequence). For the CDR3, the DNA is TGCAGTGCACTTAGCGGGGCCGACTACGAGCAGTACTTC. Translating gives CSALSGADYEQYF.

This clonotype has more than one count but fewer than ten. The V call is TRBV12-3 or TRBV12-4, the J call TRBJ1-6; D uncertain. This CDR3 is built from 14 residues. V dropped 5 bases and J dropped 5 bases, with 10 bases sitting between them. CDR3 sequence (DNA): TGTGCCAGCAGTCGCCCAGGCGATAATTCACCCCTCCACTTT. Translated: CASSRPGDNSPLHF.

This clonotype was detected ten times or more. This sequence joins TRBV6-5 and TRBJ1-2; D is unresolved. V lost 6 bases and J lost 8, with 7 bases in between. The CDR3 covers 10 residues. The germline CDR1 and CDR2 sequences are MNHEY and SVGAGI. CDR3 sequence reads: CASRGGGYTF. DNA of the CDR3: TGTGCCAGCAGGGGTGGGGGCTACACCTTC.

This chain uses TRBV7-6 with TRBJ1-2; D not certain. CDR3 size: 16 residues. Trimming removed 5 bases from V and 2 bases from J, with 18 bases in between. Germline V CDR1 and CDR2: SGHVS, FNYEAQ. CDR3 sequence: CASSLTPFGLNYGYTF. Written as DNA, the CDR3 is TGTGCCAGCAGCCTAACCCCGTTTGGTTTGAACTATGGCTACACCTTC.

The table lists this clonotype with a few counts. The chain links TRBV12-3 or TRBV12-4 to TRBJ1-1; the match to TRBD1 covers 8 bases. This CDR3 has 15 residues. With 7 bases clipped from V and 0 bases from J, the junction kept 7 bases outside the gene matches. The CDR3 DNA follows: TGTGCCAGCAAGGACAGGGTGGCCATGAACACTGAAGCTTTCTTT. As protein: CASKDRVAMNTEAFF.

For the CDR3, the DNA is TGTGCCAGCAGCCAAGAGGCCAAGGACGATGAGCAGTTCTTC. Protein product: CASSQEAKDDEQFF. The rearrangement links TRBV4-2 to TRBJ2-1; unclear D gene. The CDR3 is 14 amino acids. V dropped 0 bases and J dropped 8 bases, with 11 bases sitting between them. Germline V lookup: CDR1 LGHNA, CDR2 YNFKEQ.

The CDR3 DNA reads as TGTGCCAGCCGCGCCTCAGGGACAGGGAGAGAGACCCAGTACTTC. It yields the protein CASRASGTGRETQYF. This chain uses TRBV4-2 with TRBJ2-5, with 9 bases fitting TRBD1. The CDR3 is 15 residues long. The V segment lost 8 bases and the J segment 4 bases; nucleotides outside the gene matches: 11. Germline loops: CDR1 LGHNA, CDR2 YNFKEQ.